This TCR beta chain is drawn from a study of shared clonotypes between healthy human individuals. Study-wide context: Per-donor plates numbered three CD4 naive, three CD4 memory, two CD8 naive and one CD8 memory.

The assay was carried out at the deep level. In the sorted-subset replicate PCRs, around 0.2 ug DNA, 25,000 to 30,000 T cell genomes, was used. Profiling relied on immunoSEQ multiplex PCR, and the TCRdb table lists in-frame clones only, not all of them. The table has about 2.4 million clones, 90% to 95% seen once. Regarding the study as a whole: Non-shared clonotypes were found to have lower generation probabilities than the clonotypes that were shared by all four of the sorted-subset donors.

In this sample, this clone turned up once. Its matching antigen is unknown. V was pared by 4 bases and J by 3 bases, with 10 bases between. CDR1 and CDR2 from the germline V gene are MDHEN and SYDVKM. The length of the CDR3 is 14 residues. This TCR was sampled from a man younger than 30 in good health. Some clones in this sample may be carry-over from other donors' samples. This sequence joins TRBV28 and TRBJ1-5; D not resolved. The sequencing input was naive CD4+ T cells from PBMCs. Subset meaning: CD45RA+ positively selected. Here the CDR3 DNA reads TGTGCCAGCAGTTCACCTCGCCCCAATCAGCCCCAGCATTTT. Translation gives CASSSPRPNQPQHF.